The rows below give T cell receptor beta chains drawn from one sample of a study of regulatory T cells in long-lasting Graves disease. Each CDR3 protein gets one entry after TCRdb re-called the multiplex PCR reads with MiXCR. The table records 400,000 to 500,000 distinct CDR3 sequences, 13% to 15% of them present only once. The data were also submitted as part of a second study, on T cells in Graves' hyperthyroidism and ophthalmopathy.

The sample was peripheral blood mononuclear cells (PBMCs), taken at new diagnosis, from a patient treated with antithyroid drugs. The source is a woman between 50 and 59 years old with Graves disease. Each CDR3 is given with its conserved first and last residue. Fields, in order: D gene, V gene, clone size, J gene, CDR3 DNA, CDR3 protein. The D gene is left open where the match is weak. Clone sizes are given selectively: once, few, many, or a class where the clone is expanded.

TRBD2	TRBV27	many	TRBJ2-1	TGTGCCAGCAGCCGAGCGGGAGGGCCCTACAATGAGCAGTTCTTC	CASSRAGGPYNEQFF
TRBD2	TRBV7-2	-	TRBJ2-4	TGTGCCATCAGCTCAAATGGACTAGCGGGATATCTGGCCAAAAACATTCAGTACTTC	CAISSNGLAGYLAKNIQYF
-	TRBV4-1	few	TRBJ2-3	TGCGCCAGCAGCCAAGTTTTGGGGCTCAGCACAGATACGCAGTATTTT	CASSQVLGLSTDTQYF
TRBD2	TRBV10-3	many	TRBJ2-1	TGTGCCATCATGAGGACTAGCGGAGTCTACAATGAGCAGTTCTTC	CAIMRTSGVYNEQFF
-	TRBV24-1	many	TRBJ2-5	TGTGCCACCATCAGTGAAGAGACCCAGTACTTC	CATISEETQYF
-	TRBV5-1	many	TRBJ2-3	TGCGCCAGCAGCTGGTTCGAGGGAAGCACAGATACGCAGTATTTT	CASSWFEGSTDTQYF
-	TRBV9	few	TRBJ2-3	TGTGCCAGCAGCGTCGGGGCAGGGGACACAGATACGCAGTATTTT	CASSVGAGDTDTQYF
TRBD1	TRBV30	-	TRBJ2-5	TGTGCCTGGAGTGGAACAGGGGGCCAAGAGACCCAGTACTTC	CAWSGTGGQETQYF
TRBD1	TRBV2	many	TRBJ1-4	TGTGCCAGCAGTGCGGGGACAGGGATTGAAAAACTGTTTTTT	CASSAGTGIEKLFF
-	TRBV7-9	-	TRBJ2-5	TGTGCCAGCAGCTCGGGACGTGGGCAAGAGACCCAGTACTTC	CASSSGRGQETQYF
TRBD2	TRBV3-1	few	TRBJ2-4	TGTGCCAGCAGCGGGACTAGCGGGAGATCCAAAAACATTCAGTACTTC	CASSGTSGRSKNIQYF
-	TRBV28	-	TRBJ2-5	TGTGCCAGCAAAGGGTCGGGTACAGACCAAGAGACCCAGTACTTC	CASKGSGTDQETQYF
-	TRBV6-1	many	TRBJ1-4	TGTGCCAGCAGTGATGTGGAGGGCGGAAAAGAAAAACTGTTTTTT	CASSDVEGGKEKLFF
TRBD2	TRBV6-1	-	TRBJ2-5	TGTGCCAGCAGCCAAGACCGACTAGCGGGAGCCCAAGAGACCCAGTACTTC	CASSQDRLAGAQETQYF